The rows below give T cell receptor beta chains drawn from one sample of a study of shared clonotypes between healthy human individuals. Measured with immunoSEQ multiplex PCR; TCRdb has only the in-frame clones, and not every one. The top ten hold 0.5% to 0.6% of the sample, which has approximately 1,000,000 clones, approximately 80% seen once. The sequenced material came from memory CD4+ T cells from PBMCs. The receptors here all came from a man younger than 30 in good health. Some clones in this sample may be carry-over from other donors' samples. Both conserved end residues are part of each CDR3. Fields, in order: V gene, clone size, D gene, J gene, CDR3 DNA, CDR3 protein. D genes are given only for firm matches. The size field is filled for only some rows; it gives once, few, many or a size class.

V gene: TRBV28; clone size: few; D gene: -; J gene: TRBJ1-1; CDR3 DNA: TGTGCCAGCGGGGGTCGGGTGAACACTGAAGCTTTCTTT; CDR3 protein: CASGGRVNTEAFF
V gene: TRBV5-1; clone size: -; D gene: -; J gene: TRBJ2-5; CDR3 DNA: TGCGCCAGCAGCCTGGGGATGCAAGAGACCCAGTACTTC; CDR3 protein: CASSLGMQETQYF
V gene: TRBV11-2; clone size: -; D gene: -; J gene: TRBJ2-2; CDR3 DNA: TGTGCCAGCAGCTTCCCCCGGGCCCCCGGGGAGCTGTTTTTT; CDR3 protein: CASSFPRAPGELFF
V gene: TRBV7-8; clone size: -; D gene: -; J gene: TRBJ1-4; CDR3 DNA: TGTGCCAGCAGCTTCGGGGCGATTAATGAAAAACTGTTTTTT; CDR3 protein: CASSFGAINEKLFF
V gene: TRBV2; clone size: -; D gene: -; J gene: TRBJ2-1; CDR3 DNA: TGTGCCAGCAGTGGACAGCGCAATGAGCAGTTCTTC; CDR3 protein: CASSGQRNEQFF
V gene: TRBV7-7; clone size: -; D gene: TRBD1; J gene: TRBJ2-2; CDR3 DNA: TGTGCCAGCAGCCCACGAGACAGGGGCCGCGGGACCGGGGAGCTGTTTTTT; CDR3 protein: CASSPRDRGRGTGELFF
V gene: TRBV6-1; clone size: few; D gene: -; J gene: TRBJ2-5; CDR3 DNA: TGTGCCAGCAGTGAAAGTCTTTGGGCGTCTTGGGAGACCCAGTACTTC; CDR3 protein: CASSESLWASWETQYF
V gene: TRBV29-1; clone size: -; D gene: TRBD2; J gene: TRBJ2-2; CDR3 DNA: TGCAGCGCAGGGACTAGCTCTGACACCGGGGAGCTGTTTTTT; CDR3 protein: CSAGTSSDTGELFF
V gene: TRBV5-1; clone size: -; D gene: -; J gene: TRBJ2-7; CDR3 DNA: TGCGCCAGCAGCTTGGGTTTCTACGAGCAGTACTTC; CDR3 protein: CASSLGFYEQYF
V gene: TRBV4-1; clone size: many; D gene: -; J gene: TRBJ2-1; CDR3 DNA: TGCGCCAGCAGCCAAGGCGGCTACAATGAGCAGTTCTTC; CDR3 protein: CASSQGGYNEQFF
V gene: TRBV9; clone size: -; D gene: TRBD1; J gene: TRBJ2-1; CDR3 DNA: TGTGCCAGCAGCGCTCTCCGGGACAGGGGTAATGAGCAGTTCTTC; CDR3 protein: CASSALRDRGNEQFF
V gene: TRBV15; clone size: -; D gene: -; J gene: TRBJ2-1; CDR3 DNA: TGTGCCACCAGCAGAGATCCCCCACAGGCCACTCCGAGCTCCTACAATGAGCAGTTCTTC; CDR3 protein: CATSRDPPQATPSSYNEQFF
V gene: TRBV7-3; clone size: -; D gene: -; J gene: TRBJ1-2; CDR3 DNA: TGTGCCAGCAGCGATGACACAGGGACCTATGGCTACACCTTC; CDR3 protein: CASSDDTGTYGYTF
V gene: TRBV28; clone size: -; D gene: -; J gene: TRBJ1-5; CDR3 DNA: TGTGCCAGCAGTTTAGTAGGGAAAGGCAGCAATCAGCCCCAGCATTTT; CDR3 protein: CASSLVGKGSNQPQHF
V gene: TRBV7-9; clone size: -; D gene: TRBD1; J gene: TRBJ1-4; CDR3 DNA: TGTGCCAGCAGCTCTGGTCCCGGGACAGGGGGCGGAAAACTGTTTTTT; CDR3 protein: CASSSGPGTGGGKLFF
V gene: TRBV7-4; clone size: -; D gene: -; J gene: TRBJ2-1; CDR3 DNA: TGTGCCAGCCGCCCGGTACTAGCCGGGGCCAGCAATGAGCAGTTCTTC; CDR3 protein: CASRPVLAGASNEQFF
V gene: TRBV6-1; clone size: -; D gene: -; J gene: TRBJ1-5; CDR3 DNA: TGTGCCAGCACGGGGACCGCGAAAAACAATCAGCCCCAGCATTTT; CDR3 protein: CASTGTAKNNQPQHF
V gene: TRBV28; clone size: -; D gene: -; J gene: TRBJ1-1; CDR3 DNA: TGTGCCAGCAGTCCCGAATACAGCAACACTGAAGCTTTCTTT; CDR3 protein: CASSPEYSNTEAFF
V gene: TRBV29-1; clone size: -; D gene: TRBD1; J gene: TRBJ2-6; CDR3 DNA: TGCAGCGTTACCGGGACAGGGTTTGGGGCCAACGTCCTGACTTTC; CDR3 protein: CSVTGTGFGANVLTF
V gene: TRBV27; clone size: -; D gene: TRBD2; J gene: TRBJ2-7; CDR3 DNA: TGTGCCAGCAGTTCCGGGACTAGCGGGAGGGAGCAGTACTTC; CDR3 protein: CASSSGTSGREQYF
V gene: TRBV11-2; clone size: -; D gene: -; J gene: TRBJ1-6; CDR3 DNA: TGTGCCAGCAGCTCAGCGGGGCGGGGGTCCTATAATTCACCCCTCCACTTT; CDR3 protein: CASSSAGRGSYNSPLHF
V gene: TRBV5-4; clone size: -; D gene: -; J gene: TRBJ1-2; CDR3 DNA: TGTGCCAGCAGCTTTTACAGGACTAACTATGGCTACACCTTC; CDR3 protein: CASSFYRTNYGYTF